This T cell receptor beta chain was sequenced during a study of blood T cell repertoires in COVID-19. The overall study: Sites across the United States, Italy and Spain contributed samples from acute and convalescent COVID-19. Sample material is recorded as cDNA or gDNA derived from T cells, B-cell-depleted T cells, or PBMCs.

The J segment lost 2 bases and the V segment lost 5 bases, leaving 10 bases of the junction unmatched. This CDR3 contains 16 residues. Germline loops: CDR1 SQVTM, CDR2 ANQGSEA. The authors' processing: Reference gene primers were amplified, and this amplification served to estimate nucleated cell counts. Clones were read by immunoSEQ multiplex PCR, and TCRdb kept only the in-frame ones, dropping some. That table gives V, J and clone size, and the DNA gave D and trimming. This sample has 300,000 or so clones, with 90% found just once. Followed over time, Seattle patients had been enrolled while infection was active.

The clonotype comes from a woman in her 30s with COVID-19, enrolled during active disease. The chain is built from TRBV29-1 and TRBJ2-3; 10 bases align to TRBD2. Sequencing used peripheral blood. The CDR3 here is CSVYGLLAGFTDTQYF. DNA of the CDR3: TGCAGCGTTTACGGACTACTAGCGGGGTTCACAGATACGCAGTATTTT.